One sample yielded the 16 T cell receptor beta chains listed below, sequenced in a study of blood T cell repertoires in COVID-19. TCRdb's copy holds only in-frame clones and misses some; the assay was immunoSEQ multiplex PCR. Of around 160,000 clones in the sample, just over 85% were seen once. The sequenced material came from peripheral blood. The source of these receptors is a man aged 55-75 years with acute or convalescent COVID-19.

The chain employs TRBV6-5 and TRBJ2-3, with 8 positions matching TRBD2. The junction had 7 bases not matched to a gene; V was cut back by 6 bases and J by 2 bases. The CDR3 contains 15 residues. From germline, CDR1 is MNHEY and CDR2 SVGAGI. CDR3 amino acids: CASSLGRGDTDTQYF. Here the CDR3 DNA reads TGTGCCAGCAGCTTGGGGCGGGGGGACACAGATACGCAGTATTTT.

This clone was picked up a small number of times. At the DNA level, this CDR3 is encoded by other sequences in the same sample as well. The chain is built from TRBV5-1 and TRBJ1-5, with 7 nucleotides matching TRBD1. CDR1 is SGHRS, CDR2 YFSETQ, per germline. With 0 bases clipped from V and 6 bases from J, the junction kept 0 bases outside the gene matches. This CDR3 spans 13 amino acids. The CDR3 DNA reads as TGCGCCAGCAGCTTGGGACAGGGTCAGCCCCAGCATTTT. It specifies CASSLGQGQPQHF.

This chain joins TRBV5-1 and TRBJ2-2, with 9 nucleotides matching TRBD2. Germline CDR1 and CDR2: SGHRS and YFSETQ. The CDR3 contains 16 residues. V lost 2 bases, J lost 2 bases, and 4 bases stayed unmatched. In DNA, the CDR3 is TGCGCCAGCAGCTTCGCAGCGGGAGGAAACACCGGGGAGCTGTTTTTT. Its translation: CASSFAAGGNTGELFF.

This clone showed up just a few times. The same CDR3 can be traced to other DNA sequences in this sample. The genes are TRBV29-1 and TRBJ2-7, with 10 bases fitting TRBD1. Germline CDR1 SQVTM, CDR2 ANQGSEA. The ends lost 5 bases at V and 1 base at J; junction bases unmatched: 2. The CDR3 totals 13 residues. This CDR3 is CSVWTGGSYEQYF. CDR3 sequence (DNA): TGCAGCGTTTGGACAGGGGGTTCCTACGAGCAGTACTTC.

This clone was detected a few times. The chain is built from TRBV5-5 and TRBJ1-1, with TRBD1 identical over 8 bases. CDR3 size: 14 residues. Trimming removed 4 bases from V and 7 bases from J; junction bases left unmatched: 9. Germline-derived CDR1 and CDR2 are SGHKS and YYEKEE (reference sequence). CDR3 DNA: TGTGCCAGCAGCCCATTGACAGGGGATTATGAAGCTTTCTTT. Its protein is CASSPLTGDYEAFF.

The chain uses TRBV5-1 and TRBJ2-1; 7 bases match TRBD1. Trimming removed 2 bases from V and 2 bases from J; junction bases left unmatched: 7. The CDR3 has 16 amino acids. Germline assignment: CDR1 SGHRS and CDR2 YFSETQ. CDR3 protein: CASSLPGTATYNEQFF. Written as DNA, the CDR3 is TGCGCCAGCAGCTTACCCGGGACAGCAACCTACAATGAGCAGTTCTTC.

The CDR3 loop reads CASSLDFSGTGTDTQYF. In DNA form, the CDR3 reads TGTGCCAGCAGCTTAGATTTCTCCGGGACTGGCACAGATACGCAGTATTTT. The genes are TRBV7-9 and TRBJ2-3; D may be TRBD2 (6 bases). The CDR3 sequence is 17 residues long. Per the germline V gene, CDR1 is SEHNR and CDR2 is FQNEAQ (reference sequence). Trimming took off 1 base at V and 1 base at J, with 15 bases between the two ends.

The V gene is TRBV19, the J gene TRBJ2-7; TRBD1 is a possible D gene (6 bases). The length of the CDR3 is 16 residues. Germline V gives CDR1 LNHDA, CDR2 SQIVND (reference sequence). Trimming shortened V by 8 bases and J by 0 bases, and 20 bases separated the two germline ends. This chain's CDR3 is CASAEQGTSSSYEQYF. In nucleotides, the CDR3 is TGTGCCAGTGCCGAACAGGGTACCTCGAGCTCCTACGAGCAGTACTTC.

This rearrangement joins TRBV28 to TRBJ1-4; D uncertain. V dropped 8 bases and J dropped 5 bases, with 6 bases sitting between them. This CDR3 region has 11 residues. Germline V CDR1 and CDR2: MDHEN, SYDVKM. The CDR3, as DNA: TGTGCCAGCGAAGAGAATGAAAAACTGTTTTTT. It encodes CASEENEKLFF.

J is TRBJ1-2 and V is TRBV6-1; TRBD1 matches at 9 bases. Germline V lookup: CDR1 MNHNS, CDR2 SASEGT. V lost 4 bases and J lost 8; bases outside the gene matches: 14. The CDR3 is made up of 16 amino acids. As DNA, the CDR3 is TGTGCCAGCAGTGTAGTCCCGACAGGGGGATGGGGAGGCTACACCTTC. Encoded protein: CASSVVPTGGWGGYTF.

The J gene is TRBJ2-2, the V gene TRBV27; 12 nucleotides match TRBD1. There are 17 residues in the CDR3. Germline CDR1 reads MNHEY; CDR2 reads SMNVEV (reference sequence). With 5 bases clipped from V and 2 bases from J, the junction kept 6 bases outside the gene matches. The DNA of the CDR3 is TGTGCCAGCAGTCGGGGGACAGGGGGCAGAAACACCGGGGAGCTGTTTTTT. Translation: CASSRGTGGRNTGELFF.

The CDR3 DNA reads as TGCGCCAGCAGCTGGGCTAGCGGGGGAGCCTACGAGCAGTACTTC. Its translation is CASSWASGGAYEQYF. This sequence joins TRBV5-1 and TRBJ2-7, with 10 nucleotides matching TRBD2. The CDR3 consists of 15 residues. The J segment lost 2 bases and the V segment lost 3 bases, leaving 5 bases of the junction unmatched. The germline gives CDR1 SGHRS, CDR2 YFSETQ.

The V gene is TRBV11-3, the J gene TRBJ2-1, with D possibly TRBD2 on 6 matching bases. Trimming pared 1 base from V and 9 bases from J, leaving 19 bases between. Germline CDR1 is SGHNT and CDR2 is YENEEA. The CDR3 is 16 amino acids. CDR3: CASSLGVDPRRGEQFF. DNA for the CDR3: TGTGCCAGCAGCTTAGGGGTGGACCCCCGGCGGGGTGAGCAGTTCTTC.

The V call is TRBV6-1, the J call TRBJ1-3; the D is unclear. The CDR3 is 15 residues long. V was shortened by 2 bases and J by 0 bases, with 8 bases between the two germline ends. The V gene's germline CDR1 is MNHNS and CDR2 SASEGT. The CDR3 is CASSESAISGNTIYF. The CDR3 region has the DNA TGTGCCAGCAGTGAAAGCGCCATCTCTGGAAACACCATATATTTT.

V gene TRBV7-6 combines with J gene TRBJ1-2, with D perhaps matching TRBD1 (6 bases). Germline values: CDR1 SGHVS, CDR2 FNYEAQ. The length of the CDR3 is 13 residues. Trimming took off 6 bases at V and 3 bases at J, with 11 bases between the two ends. CDR3 loop: CASSPGQHYGYTF. Here the CDR3 DNA reads TGTGCCAGCAGTCCCGGACAGCACTATGGCTACACCTTC.

This clone showed up just once. The rearrangement joins TRBV27 to TRBJ2-3, with TRBD2 matching 11 bases. This CDR3 has 16 amino acids. Trimming removed 3 bases from V and 4 bases from J; junction bases left unmatched: 6. Looked up from germline, CDR1 is MNHEY and CDR2 is SMNVEV (reference sequence). CDR3 region: CASSLFGLAGSDTQYF. The CDR3 coding sequence is TGTGCCAGCAGTTTGTTCGGACTAGCGGGTTCAGATACGCAGTATTTT.